The 29 T cell receptor beta chains presented below share a single source sample, sequenced in a study of cytomegalovirus exposure and HLA in healthy donors. Primers included in the PCR were 60 Vbeta and 13 Jbeta primers. Clones were read by immunoSEQ multiplex PCR, and TCRdb kept only the in-frame ones, dropping some. The sample records around 120,000 clones, around 80% being singletons. The sequenced material came from PBMCs. The receptors derive from a female donor in good health and CMV-seropositive.

The chain carries TRBV28 and TRBJ1-2, with a possible D match to TRBD1 (5 bases). The CDR3 consists of 13 residues. V was cut by 7 bases and J by 8 bases, with 17 bases left in between. Germline V CDR1 and CDR2: MDHEN, SYDVKM. The DNA of the CDR3 is TGTGCCAGCACCCCGCGGCGGGGGGACGGCTACACCTTC. Translated, it gives CASTPRRGDGYTF.

In nucleotides, the CDR3 is TGTGCCATCAGTGAACAGGGAGGGGTGGAAAAACTGTTTTTT. Translating gives CAISEQGGVEKLFF. This chain connects TRBV10-3 to TRBJ1-4, with D maybe TRBD1 (6 bases). The CDR3 covers 14 residues. Germline V CDR1 and CDR2: ENHRY, SYGVKD. Trimming removed 3 bases from V and 8 bases from J, with 13 bases in between.

This chain links TRBV10-3 with TRBJ1-1, with 7 bases matching TRBD1. The length of the CDR3 is 13 residues. CDR1 is ENHRY, CDR2 SYGVKD, per germline. The V gene end was trimmed by 3 bases and the J gene end by 3 bases; junction bases not matched to a gene: 1. DNA of the CDR3: TGTGCCATCAGTGAAGACAGGGACACTGAAGCTTTCTTT. Its protein is CAISEDRDTEAFF.

This clone has more than one count but fewer than ten. The gene calls are TRBV5-1 and TRBJ2-3, with D perhaps TRBD1 (5 bases). V was cut by 4 bases and J by 3 bases, with 12 bases left in between. The CDR3 extends over 14 amino acids. Germline V gives CDR1 SGHRS, CDR2 YFSETQ. CDR3 region: CASSAGMYTDTQYF. DNA of the CDR3: TGCGCCAGCAGCGCAGGGATGTATACAGATACGCAGTATTTT.

This clone appeared a few times. This chain uses TRBV2 with TRBJ1-2; 9 bases match TRBD1. CDR1 and CDR2 (germline): SNHLY, FYNNEI. V dropped 7 bases and J dropped 7; count of bases not matched to a gene: 10. This CDR3 has 14 residues. The chain's CDR3 is CASTEAGTGFGYTF. The CDR3 DNA reads as TGTGCCAGCACTGAGGCCGGGACAGGGTTTGGCTACACCTTC.

V gene TRBV10-2 combines with J gene TRBJ2-1, with a weak D call TRBD2 (6 bases). V was pared by 6 bases and J by 5 bases, with 17 bases between. Germline-derived CDR1 and CDR2 are WSHSY and SAAADI. The CDR3 has 15 residues. The CDR3 nucleotides are TGCGCCAGCAGGCCCTGGGAGGTACAGAACAATGAGCAGTTCTTC. This codes for CASRPWEVQNNEQFF.

The chain's CDR3 is CASSLRPTSASYNEQFF. The CDR3 region has the DNA TGTGCCAGCAGCTTGAGGCCGACTAGCGCCTCCTACAATGAGCAGTTCTTC. V is TRBV11-3 and J is TRBJ2-1; 8 bases align to TRBD2. The CDR3 is made up of 17 amino acids. Trimming at V came to 3 bases and at J to 0 bases, leaving 7 bases not matched to a gene. The germline gives CDR1 SGHNT, CDR2 YENEEA.

Worth noting for this clone: Other DNA sequences of this sample code for an identical CDR3. The CDR3 DNA reads as TGCGCCAGCAGCTTGCAGGGCGGGAGTAGCTACGAGCAGTACTTC. It encodes CASSLQGGSSYEQYF. The V and J genes are TRBV5-1 and TRBJ2-7; 7 nucleotides match TRBD2. From germline, CDR1 is SGHRS and CDR2 YFSETQ. V was pared by 1 base and J by 3 bases, with 7 bases of the junction left unmatched. The CDR3 contains 15 residues.

This sequence joins TRBV6-4 and TRBJ1-1; 7 nucleotides line up with TRBD1. Germline values: CDR1 MRHNA, CDR2 SNTAGT. V was clipped by 6 bases and J by 1 base; unmatched bases: 5. There are 14 residues in the CDR3. CDR3 sequence (DNA): TGTGCCAGCAGAGCAGGGGGTGGGAACACTGAAGCTTTCTTT. Amino acid sequence: CASRAGGGNTEAFF.

The V call is TRBV19, the J call TRBJ2-1; TRBD2 matches at 10 bases. Germline-derived CDR1 and CDR2 are LNHDA and SQIVND (reference sequence). J gave up 6 bases and V 0 bases, and 5 bases lay outside the gene matches. This CDR3 spans 16 amino acids. The CDR3 region has the DNA TGTGCCAGTAGTATAGAGGCTAGCGGGGGTCTCAATGAGCAGTTCTTC. It translates to CASSIEASGGLNEQFF.

The gene calls are TRBV7-6 and TRBJ2-1, with 9 bases that match TRBD2. The CDR3 spans 16 residues. Germline V gene sequence: CDR1 SGHVS, CDR2 FNYEAQ. The ends lost 1 base at V and 2 bases at J; junction bases unmatched: 3. The CDR3 nucleotides read TGTGCCAGCAGCTTAGTGTCTAGCGGGACCTACAATGAGCAGTTCTTC. Encoded protein: CASSLVSSGTYNEQFF. Variable domain in full (rest from reference TRBV7-6 and TRBJ2-1): GAGVSQSPRYKVTKRGQDVALRCDPISGHVSLYWYRQALGQGPEFLTYFNYEAQQDKSGLPNDRFSAERPEGSISTLTIQRTEQRDSAMYRCASSLVSSGTYNEQFFGPGTRLTVL.

The CDR3 sequence is CASRDRGNYGYTF. In DNA, the CDR3 is TGTGCCAGTAGGGACAGGGGGAACTATGGCTACACCTTC. The rearrangement joins TRBV19 to TRBJ1-2; 10 nucleotides agree with TRBD1. The V gene's germline CDR1 is LNHDA and CDR2 SQIVND (reference sequence). Trimming removed 6 bases from V and 2 bases from J; junction bases left unmatched: 0. The CDR3 sequence is 13 residues long. Using reference TRBV19 and TRBJ1-2 for the parts outside the CDR3, the full variable domain is DGGITQSPKYLFRKEGQNVTLSCEQNLNHDAMYWYRQDPGQGLRLIYYSQIVNDFQKGDIAEGYSVSREKKESFPLTVTSAQKNPTAFYLCASRDRGNYGYTFGSGTRLTVV.

This chain connects TRBV11-1 to TRBJ1-2; 7 bases agree with TRBD1. The CDR3 runs to 14 residues. CDR1 is SGHAT, CDR2 FQDESV, per germline (reference sequence). The J segment lost 5 bases and the V segment lost 5 bases, leaving 8 bases of the junction unmatched. The CDR3 here is CASSTGTDPYGYTF. The CDR3 DNA follows: TGTGCCAGCAGCACTGGGACAGACCCTTATGGCTACACCTTC.

The rearrangement joins TRBV18 to TRBJ1-1; D not resolved. This CDR3 comprises 14 residues. The germline V gene encodes CDR1 KGHSH and CDR2 LQKENI. Trimming took off 6 bases at V and 1 base at J, with 12 bases between the two ends. The CDR3 region is CASSDVYRNTEAFF. The CDR3 DNA sequence: TGTGCCAGCTCGGATGTGTACAGGAACACTGAAGCTTTCTTT. The whole variable domain, filled in from reference TRBV18 and TRBJ1-1, reads NAGVMQNPRHLVRRRGQEARLRCSPMKGHSHVYWYRQLPEEGLKFMVYLQKENIIDESGMPKERFSAEFPKEGPSILRIQQVVRGDSAAYFCASSDVYRNTEAFFGQGTRLTVV.

The chain carries TRBV6-6 and TRBJ2-1, with D possibly being TRBD1 (5 bases). V lost 6 bases and J 9 bases, leaving 24 bases between the germline ends. The CDR3 sequence is 16 residues long. The germline V gene has CDR1 MNHNY and CDR2 SVGAGI (reference sequence). The chain's CDR3 is CASSKGVIRGTSEQFF. As DNA, the CDR3 is TGTGCCAGCAGCAAAGGAGTGATTAGGGGTACGTCTGAGCAGTTCTTC.

The chain uses TRBV6-1 and TRBJ1-1; tentatively, D is TRBD1 (5 bases). The germline gives CDR1 MNHNS, CDR2 SASEGT. The CDR3 runs to 15 residues. The ends were cut back, 6 bases at V and 8 bases at J, with 22 bases in the middle. This CDR3 is CASSPPGTGGLEAFF. The CDR3 DNA reads as TGTGCCAGCAGCCCTCCGGGAACGGGGGGACTAGAAGCTTTCTTT.

This CDR3 reads CASSDQAGGPDTQYF. As DNA, the CDR3 is TGTGCCAGCAGTGACCAAGCGGGGGGGCCAGATACGCAGTATTTT. The chain links TRBV6-1 to TRBJ2-3; TRBD2 matches 10 bases. There are 15 residues in the CDR3. The junction had 4 bases not matched to a gene; V was cut back by 3 bases and J by 4 bases. Germline V gene sequence: CDR1 MNHNS, CDR2 SASEGT.

The sample holds one count of this clone. CDR3 nucleotides: TGCGCCAGCAGCCGAGCGCGGGGCAAACAAGAGACCCAGTACTTC. Translated, it gives CASSRARGKQETQYF. The chain is built from TRBV5-1 and TRBJ2-5, with a tentative D call TRBD2 (6 bases). Trimming removed 4 bases from V and 2 bases from J, with 15 bases in between. Looked up from germline, CDR1 is SGHRS and CDR2 is YFSETQ. This CDR3 spans 15 amino acids. Full variable domain (remainder filled in from reference TRBV5-1 and TRBJ2-5): KAGVTQTPRYLIKTRGQQVTLSCSPISGHRSVSWYQQTPGQGLQFLFEYFSETQRNKGNFPGRFSGRQFSNSRSEMNVSTLELGDSALYLCASSRARGKQETQYFGPGTRLLVL.

The CDR3 spells CSVPAQGARGYTF. The CDR3 DNA reads as TGCAGCGTTCCGGCGCAGGGGGCGCGGGGCTACACCTTC. The chain links TRBV29-1 to TRBJ1-2, with 8 bases matching TRBD1. CDR3 length equals 13 residues. V was pared by 5 bases and J by 8 bases, with 10 bases of the junction left unmatched. Germline assignment: CDR1 SQVTM and CDR2 ANQGSEA.

This clone was detected once. This chain uses TRBV5-6 with TRBJ2-1; 10 nucleotides match TRBD2. The V and J ends lost 4 bases and 11 bases, in that order; junction bases with no gene match: 9. Per the germline V gene, CDR1 is SGHDT and CDR2 is YYEEEE. This CDR3 region has 14 residues. The CDR3 bases are TGTGCCAGCAGCGGGGAATGGACTAGCGGAAAGCAGTTCTTC. Protein: CASSGEWTSGKQFF.

The chain has TRBV6-6 and TRBJ2-1; D unresolved. This CDR3 region has 14 residues. V shed 2 bases and J shed 10 bases, with 15 bases lying between them. The germline gives CDR1 MNHNY, CDR2 SVGAGI (reference sequence). DNA for the CDR3: TGTGCCAGCAGTTACCCCCAGTTTGGCAACGAGCAGTTCTTC. Its protein is CASSYPQFGNEQFF.

This clone has only a few counts. The chain couples TRBV14 to TRBJ1-2; D remains ambiguous. Trimming cost V 4 bases and J 7 bases, with 13 bases left between them. CDR3 size: 13 residues. Germline V gene sequence: CDR1 SGHDN, CDR2 FVKESK. CDR3 nucleotides: TGTGCCAGCAGCCCATCCGCGGCGCGTGGCTACACCTTC. Translated, it gives CASSPSAARGYTF. The full variable domain, rest sourced from reference TRBV14 and TRBJ1-2, is EAGVTQFPSHSVIEKGQTVTLRCDPISGHDNLYWYRRVMGKEIKFLLHFVKESKQDESGMPNNRFLAERTGGTYSTLKVQPAELEDSGVYFCASSPSAARGYTFGSGTRLTVV.

The V gene is TRBV6-6, the J gene TRBJ1-5, with D perhaps matching TRBD1 (6 bases). There are 15 residues in the CDR3. The V and J ends lost 6 bases and 1 base respectively, with 13 bases between them. CDR1 is MNHNY, CDR2 SVGAGI, per germline (reference sequence). The CDR3 here is CASRRQASSNQPQHF. The CDR3 coding sequence is TGTGCCAGCAGACGACAGGCAAGCAGCAATCAGCCCCAGCATTTT.

J is TRBJ2-5 and V is TRBV5-1, with 8 bases that match TRBD2. CDR3 length: 15 amino acids. The trim removed 6 bases at V and 4 bases at J, leaving 11 bases unmatched. Germline CDR1 SGHRS, CDR2 YFSETQ. CDR3 region: CASTLNNGGGETQYF. The CDR3 nucleotides read TGCGCCAGCACCCTGAACAACGGGGGGGGAGAGACCCAGTACTTC.

The V gene is TRBV6-1, the J gene TRBJ2-7, with 7 bases that match TRBD1. The CDR3 length is 16 residues. The germline CDR1 and CDR2 sequences are MNHNS and SASEGT. Trimming at V came to 4 bases and at J to 0 bases, leaving 9 bases not matched to a gene. CDR3 coding DNA: TGTGCCAGCAGTGGGAAACCGGGACAGAGCTCCTACGAGCAGTACTTC. Protein product: CASSGKPGQSSYEQYF.

The V gene is TRBV7-9, the J gene TRBJ2-1, with TRBD2 identical over 10 bases. The CDR3 totals 14 residues. CDR1 is SEHNR, CDR2 FQNEAQ, per germline (reference sequence). J was trimmed by 6 bases and V by 2 bases; bases with no gene match: 1. CDR3 in DNA: TGTGCCAGCAGCTTACTAGCGGGAGCCAATGAGCAGTTCTTC. This encodes CASSLLAGANEQFF.

The rearrangement links TRBV18 to TRBJ1-1, with a possible D match to TRBD1 (5 bases). The CDR3 length is 13 residues. Germline CDR1 and CDR2: KGHSH and LQKENI. Deletions cut 5 bases from V and 2 bases from J, with 9 bases between. CDR3 coding DNA: TGTGCCAGCTCATTTCAGGGTAACACTGAAGCTTTCTTT. Encoded protein: CASSFQGNTEAFF.

The chain joins TRBV7-6 to TRBJ2-2; 7 bases are shared with TRBD1. Germline V gene sequence: CDR1 SGHVS, CDR2 FNYEAQ. The V segment lost 2 bases and the J segment 2 bases; nucleotides outside the gene matches: 8. This CDR3 region has 17 residues. The CDR3 coding sequence is TGTGCCAGCAGCTTAATCTCGAGACAGGGAAACACCGGGGAGCTGTTTTTT. Translating it yields CASSLISRQGNTGELFF.

Details on this clone: At one end, the junction sequence differs from germline, possibly due to a read error. The same CDR3 also results from other DNA sequences found in this sample. The chain combines TRBV7-7 with TRBJ2-1, with 10 bases fitting TRBD1. CDR1 SSHAT and CDR2 FNYEAQ come from the germline V gene (reference sequence). The CDR3 length is 14 residues. CDR3 protein: CASSLGTGDREQFF. CDR3 DNA sequence: TGTGCTAGCAGCTTGGGGACAGGGGATCGGGAGCAGTTCTTC.